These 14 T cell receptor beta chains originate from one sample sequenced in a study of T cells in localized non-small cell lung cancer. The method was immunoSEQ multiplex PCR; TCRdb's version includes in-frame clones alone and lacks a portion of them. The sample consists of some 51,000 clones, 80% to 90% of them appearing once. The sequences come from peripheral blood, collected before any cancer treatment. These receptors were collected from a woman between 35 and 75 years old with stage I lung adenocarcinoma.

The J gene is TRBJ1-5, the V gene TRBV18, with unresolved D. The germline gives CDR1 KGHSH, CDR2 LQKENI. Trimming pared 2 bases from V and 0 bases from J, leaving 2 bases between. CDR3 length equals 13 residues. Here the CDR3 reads CASSPSSNQPQHF. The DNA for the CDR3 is TGTGCCAGCTCACCAAGTAGCAATCAGCCCCAGCATTTT.

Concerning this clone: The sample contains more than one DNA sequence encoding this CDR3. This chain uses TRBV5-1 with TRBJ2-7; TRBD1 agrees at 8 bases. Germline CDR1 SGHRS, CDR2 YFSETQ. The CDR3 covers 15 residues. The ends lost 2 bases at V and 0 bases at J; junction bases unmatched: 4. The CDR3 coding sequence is TGCGCCAGCAGCTTATCCGGGACAGGCTCCTACGAGCAGTACTTC. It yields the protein CASSLSGTGSYEQYF.

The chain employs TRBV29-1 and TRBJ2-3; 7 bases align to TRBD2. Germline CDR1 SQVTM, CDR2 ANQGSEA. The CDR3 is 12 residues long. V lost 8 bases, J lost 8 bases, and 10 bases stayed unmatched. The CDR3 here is CSLGTTQGTQYF. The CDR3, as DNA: TGCAGCCTCGGGACTACCCAGGGTACGCAGTATTTT.

Here the CDR3 DNA reads TGTGCCAGCAGTTCGACAGGTTTTGGGGGGGGCTACACCTTC. Encoded protein: CASSSTGFGGGYTF. The chain joins TRBV6-5 to TRBJ1-2; TRBD1 is a possible D gene (6 bases). Germline CDR1 MNHEY, CDR2 SVGAGI. The CDR3 has 14 amino acids. V lost 4 bases, J lost 8 bases, and 17 bases lay in between.

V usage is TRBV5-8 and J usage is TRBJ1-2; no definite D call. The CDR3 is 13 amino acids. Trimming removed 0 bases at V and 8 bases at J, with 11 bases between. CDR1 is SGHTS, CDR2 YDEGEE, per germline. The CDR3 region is CASSLARTVGYTF. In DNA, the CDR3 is TGTGCCAGCAGCTTGGCCCGAACGGTCGGCTACACCTTC.

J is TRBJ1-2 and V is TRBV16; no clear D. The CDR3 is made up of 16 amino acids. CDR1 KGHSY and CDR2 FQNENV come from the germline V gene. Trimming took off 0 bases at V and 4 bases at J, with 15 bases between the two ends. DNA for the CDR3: TGTGCCAGCAGCCAATCGGCCCCAGCCTCCACCTATGGCTACACCTTC. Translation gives CASSQSAPASTYGYTF.

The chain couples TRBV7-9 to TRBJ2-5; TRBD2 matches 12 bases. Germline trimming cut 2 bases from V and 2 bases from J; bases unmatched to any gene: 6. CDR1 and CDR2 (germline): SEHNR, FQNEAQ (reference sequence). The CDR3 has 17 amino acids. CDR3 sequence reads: CASSLSRLAGAQETQYF. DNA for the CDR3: TGTGCCAGCAGCTTATCAAGACTAGCGGGGGCACAAGAGACCCAGTACTTC.

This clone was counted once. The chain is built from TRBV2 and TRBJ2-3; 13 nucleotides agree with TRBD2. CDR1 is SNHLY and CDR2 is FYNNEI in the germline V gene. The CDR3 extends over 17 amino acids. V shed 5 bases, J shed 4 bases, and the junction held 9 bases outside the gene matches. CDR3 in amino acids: CASSRTSGGVNSDTQYF. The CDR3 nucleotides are TGTGCCAGCAGTCGGACTAGCGGGGGCGTCAACTCAGATACGCAGTATTTT.

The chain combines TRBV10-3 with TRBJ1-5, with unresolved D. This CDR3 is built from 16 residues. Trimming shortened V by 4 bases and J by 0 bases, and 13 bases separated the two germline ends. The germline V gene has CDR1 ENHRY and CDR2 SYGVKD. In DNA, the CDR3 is TGTGCCATCAGTGGGGGTCGGACGGATAGCAATCAGCCCCAGCATTTT. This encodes CAISGGRTDSNQPQHF.

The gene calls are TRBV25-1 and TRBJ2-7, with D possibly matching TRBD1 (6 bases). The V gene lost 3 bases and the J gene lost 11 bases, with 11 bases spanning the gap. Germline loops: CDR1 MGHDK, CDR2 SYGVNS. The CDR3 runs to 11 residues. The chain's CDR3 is CASSDGGREYF. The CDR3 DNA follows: TGTGCCAGCAGTGATGGGGGCAGGGAGTACTTC.

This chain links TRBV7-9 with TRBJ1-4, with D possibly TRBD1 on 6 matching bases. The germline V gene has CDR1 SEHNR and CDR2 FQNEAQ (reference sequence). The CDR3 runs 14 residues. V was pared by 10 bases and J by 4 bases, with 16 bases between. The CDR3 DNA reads TGTGCCACCTCCACGGGGGCAAGTAATGAAAAACTGTTTTTT. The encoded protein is CATSTGASNEKLFF.

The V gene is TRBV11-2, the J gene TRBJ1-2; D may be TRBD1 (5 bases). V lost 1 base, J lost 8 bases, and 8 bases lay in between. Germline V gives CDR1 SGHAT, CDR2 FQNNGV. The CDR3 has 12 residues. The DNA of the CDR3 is TGTGCCAGCAGCTTAGGGGGACTGGGCTACACCTTC. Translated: CASSLGGLGYTF.

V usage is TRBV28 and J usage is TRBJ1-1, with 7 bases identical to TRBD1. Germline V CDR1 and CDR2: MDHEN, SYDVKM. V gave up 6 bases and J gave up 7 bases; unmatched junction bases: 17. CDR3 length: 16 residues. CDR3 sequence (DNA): TGTGCCAGCAGAGCCCAATTACAGGGGCGGAGCATTGAAGCTTTCTTT. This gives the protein CASRAQLQGRSIEAFF.

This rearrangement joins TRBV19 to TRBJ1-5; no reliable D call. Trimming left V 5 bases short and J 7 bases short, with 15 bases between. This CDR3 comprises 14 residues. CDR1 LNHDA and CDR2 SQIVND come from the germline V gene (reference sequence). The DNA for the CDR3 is TGTGCCAGTAGTGAAGTGTCTAGTGGGCAGCCCCAGCATTTT. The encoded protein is CASSEVSSGQPQHF.